The 8 T cell receptor beta chains listed next were all sequenced from one sample in a study of T cell responses to AZD1222 COVID-19 vaccine (dated by TCRdb to the early 2020s). This sample's time point label indicates: baseline before first vaccination. The library came from the immunoSEQ multiplex PCR assay. What TCRdb holds here is the immuneACCESS table cut down to in-frame rearrangements. Part of the clones is not present; checked against another copy, under half of the missing clones reflect an unresolved V gene, and the others are unexplained. The sample table lists 150,000 or so clones, 85% to 95% of them with a count of one. Of the sample, 1.5% to 2% is held by the ten largest clones. The specimen was peripheral blood, collected on day 0 of AZD1222 vaccination. The receptors were sampled from an adult in good health.

The chain recombines TRBV19 with TRBJ1-3, with a weak D call TRBD1 (5 bases). Trimming cost V 3 bases and J 5 bases, with 17 bases left between them. The CDR3 loop spans 16 amino acids. Germline CDR1 and CDR2: LNHDA and SQIVND (reference sequence). In nucleotides, the CDR3 is TGTGCCAGTAGTATGGGAGACAGCCCTACCCGAAACACCATATATTTT. It encodes CASSMGDSPTRNTIYF.

This rearrangement joins TRBV23-1 to TRBJ2-7; D is ambiguous. TRBV23-1 is an ORF; its function is uncertain. The CDR3 totals 16 residues. The V end lost 0 bases, the J end lost 7 bases, and 19 bases lay between the germline ends. CDR3 in amino acids: CASSQSPAGDLREQYF. CDR3 in DNA: TGCGCCAGCAGTCAATCTCCGGCAGGTGACCTTCGGGAGCAGTACTTC.

The CDR3 coding sequence is TGTGCCAGCAGCTTAGAGGTAGGCACTGAAGCTTTCTTT. Protein sequence: CASSLEVGTEAFF. This chain joins TRBV7-3 and TRBJ1-1; D not resolved. Deletions cut 2 bases from V and 4 bases from J, with 8 bases between. Germline CDR1 SGHTA, CDR2 FQGTGA. The CDR3 covers 13 residues.

The chain has TRBV10-3 and TRBJ1-2; 9 bases agree with TRBD1. The CDR3 loop spans 13 amino acids. V was pared by 7 bases and J by 5 bases, with 5 bases of the junction left unmatched. Germline CDR1 is ENHRY and CDR2 is SYGVKD. CDR3 sequence reads: CAIMGQGPYGYTF. CDR3 DNA: TGTGCCATCATGGGACAGGGTCCATATGGCTACACCTTC.

This clone has only one observation. The chain employs TRBV27 and TRBJ2-1; 14 positions match TRBD2. This CDR3 region has 15 residues. Looked up from germline, CDR1 is MNHEY and CDR2 is SMNVEV (reference sequence). Trimming at V came to 2 bases and at J to 7 bases, leaving 1 base not matched to a gene. DNA of the CDR3: TGTGCCAGCAGTTTAAGACTAGCGGGGGGGAATGAGCAGTTCTTC. It specifies CASSLRLAGGNEQFF.

This clone was picked up one time. This rearrangement joins TRBV5-1 to TRBJ2-2, with 11 bases aligning to TRBD2. The V gene's germline CDR1 is SGHRS and CDR2 YFSETQ. V gave up 6 bases and J gave up 4 bases; unmatched junction bases: 5. There are 15 residues in the CDR3. This CDR3 is CASNPLAGGTGELFF. Here the CDR3 DNA reads TGCGCCAGCAACCCCCTAGCGGGGGGCACCGGGGAGCTGTTTTTT.

This sequence joins TRBV19 and TRBJ1-2, with 10 bases fitting TRBD1. V was clipped by 10 bases and J by 4 bases; unmatched bases: 3. The CDR3 has 12 amino acids. The V gene's germline CDR1 is LNHDA and CDR2 SQIVND (reference sequence). The CDR3 bases are TGTGCCACGGGGGACAGGGGCTATGGCTACACCTTC. Its translation: CATGDRGYGYTF.

This chain joins TRBV12-3 or TRBV12-4 and TRBJ1-1; tentatively, D is TRBD1 (6 bases). V gave up 6 bases and J gave up 5 bases, with 13 bases separating them. This CDR3 region has 13 residues. The CDR3 sequence is CASREQGITEAFF. The CDR3 nucleotides read TGTGCCAGCAGGGAACAGGGAATAACTGAAGCTTTCTTT.